Listed below are T cell receptor beta chains from one sample, sequenced in a study of breast tumors, draining lymph nodes, adjacent tissues. TCRdb fed the multiplex PCR reads into MiXCR, producing one record per CDR3 protein. The table includes 85,000 to 120,000 distinct CDR3 sequences, 30% detected once. The material sequenced was axillary lymph node tissue. Source of these receptors: a female donor with breast cancer. Some clones in this sample may be carry-over from other donors' samples. Both conserved end residues are part of each CDR3. The order of the fields is J gene, V gene, clone size, D gene, CDR3 DNA, CDR3 protein. The D gene is left open where the match is weak. A row's size may be missing; if present it is once, few, many or a size class.

>TRBJ2-3|TRBV19|NA|TRBD1
TGTGCCAGTAAAACGAACACTGATCCCAGGGGGCGGACAGATACGCAGTATTTT
CASKTNTDPRGRTDTQYF
>TRBJ1-5|TRBV30|NA|TRBD1
TGTGCCTGGAGTGTCCCCGGACAGGGATTTCAGCCCCAGCATTTT
CAWSVPGQGFQPQHF
>TRBJ2-3|TRBV2|NA|TRBD2
TGTGCCAGCCGGACTAGAGCAGATACGCAGTATTTT
CASRTRADTQYF
>TRBJ2-5|TRBV20-1|many|TRBD2
TGCAGTGCTACGACTAGCGGGGGGGCCGGGGGCCAGTACTTC
CSATTSGGAGGQYF
>TRBJ2-3|TRBV20-1|many|TRBD1
TGCAGTGCTAGACCTACGCCGGGACAGGGAAGGGGCGCAGATACGCAGTATTTT
CSARPTPGQGRGADTQYF
>TRBJ2-1|TRBV5-8|medium-sized|TRBD2
TGTGCCAGCTATAGCCGGGGACTAGGTTGGTACAATGAGCAGTTCTTC
CASYSRGLGWYNEQFF
>TRBJ1-1|TRBV5-6|once|TRBD1
TGTGCCAGCAGCTCGGGACAGGGAACTGAAGCTTTCTTT
CASSSGQGTEAFF
>TRBJ1-5|TRBV19|many|NA
TGTGCCAGTAGTATATATGGGGGGCAGCCCCAGCATTTT
CASSIYGGQPQHF
>TRBJ2-7|TRBV5-1|many|NA
TGCGCCAGCAGCTTGGAATGGCAGGAGCGCTACGAGCAGTACTTC
CASSLEWQERYEQYF
>TRBJ2-1|TRBV13|many|NA
TGTGCCAGCAGTTCCTGGGGGGGCAGGACCTACAATGAGCAGTTCTTC
CASSSWGGRTYNEQFF
>TRBJ2-7|TRBV5-6|many|TRBD2
TGTGCCAGCAGCTTGTCGGGACTAGCGGGGGTCTACGAGCAGTACTTC
CASSLSGLAGVYEQYF
>TRBJ1-6|TRBV6-1|many|NA
TGTGCCAGCACCTACATAGAGGATTCACCCCTCCACTTT
CASTYIEDSPLHF
>TRBJ1-6|TRBV12-3/TRBV12-4|NA|NA
TGTGCCAGCACTGTGACTAAGGGTTCACCCCTCCACTTT
CASTVTKGSPLHF
>TRBJ1-2|TRBV29-1|NA|TRBD1
TGCAGCGCCTGGACAGGGAACTACACCTTC
CSAWTGNYTF
>TRBJ2-7|TRBV18|many|NA
TGTGCCAGCTCGGGGCCCATTTACGAGCAGTACTTC
CASSGPIYEQYF
>TRBJ2-2|TRBV27|many|NA
TGTGCCAGCAGTTTATCGAACAGGGCCGGGGAGCTGTTTTTT
CASSLSNRAGELFF
>TRBJ1-2|TRBV19|many|NA
TGTGCCAGTAGTCTCCCGTGGACTGGCTACACCTTC
CASSLPWTGYTF
>TRBJ2-5|TRBV11-3|many|NA
TGTGCCAGCAGCTCCGGGCTAGGGGGTACCCAGTACTTC
CASSSGLGGTQYF
>TRBJ1-6|TRBV19|many|NA
TGTGCCAGTAGTCTTCAGACGGATGATAATTCACCCCTCCACTTT
CASSLQTDDNSPLHF
>TRBJ2-7|TRBV7-6|many|NA
TGTGCCAGCAGCTTGGGACGGGGCTACGAGCAGTACTTC
CASSLGRGYEQYF
>TRBJ1-2|TRBV7-9|once|TRBD1
TGTGCCAGCAGCCCAAATTCGGGACAGGGGGATGGCTACACCTTC
CASSPNSGQGDGYTF
>TRBJ1-1|TRBV5-1|NA|NA
TGCGCCAGCGCTGAAACAGAGTTCACTGAAGCTTTCTTT
CASAETEFTEAFF
>TRBJ1-1|TRBV19|few|NA
TGTGCCAGTGCGCCGGGACCCTTGAACACTGAAGCTTTCTTT
CASAPGPLNTEAFF
>TRBJ1-2|TRBV7-9|many|NA
TGTGCCAGCAGCTTAGCTCTGGCAGTAGATGGCTACACCTTC
CASSLALAVDGYTF
>TRBJ2-1|TRBV20-1|NA|NA
TGCAGTGCTAAATCAGTCCCCGACTACAATGAGCAGTTCTTC
CSAKSVPDYNEQFF
>TRBJ1-5|TRBV6-5|NA|NA
TGTGCCAGCAGTCACTCGCACAGGGGCAATCAGCCCCAGCATTTT
CASSHSHRGNQPQHF
>TRBJ2-7|TRBV27|many|NA
TGTGCCAGCAGTTTAAGGTCCGGGGACGAGCAGTACTTC
CASSLRSGDEQYF
>TRBJ2-7|TRBV20-1|many|NA
TGCAGTGCTAGTGGGAACGAGCAGTACTTC
CSASGNEQYF
>TRBJ1-5|TRBV6-6|few|NA
TGTGCCAGCACTCTCAGGCCCACTCAGCCCCAGCATTTT
CASTLRPTQPQHF
>TRBJ1-3|TRBV18|many|NA
TGTGCCAGCTCACAAGCGGGGACAACCTCTGGAAACACCATATATTTT
CASSQAGTTSGNTIYF
>TRBJ1-5|TRBV2|many|NA
TGTACCAGCGCCACAAGGGAGAGCAATCAGCCCCAGCATTTT
CTSATRESNQPQHF
>TRBJ2-7|TRBV15|NA|NA
TGTGCCACCAGCAGAGGTGGGGGCTCGGGATACGAGCAGTACTTC
CATSRGGGSGYEQYF
>TRBJ1-6|TRBV20-1|many|NA
TGCAGTGCCACTAGAGGGAGTCGGGTTTTCGGCTCACCCCTCCACTTT
CSATRGSRVFGSPLHF
>TRBJ1-3|TRBV28|many|NA
TGTGCCAGCAGTCCTGGGGAGTTTTCTGGAAACACCATATATTTT
CASSPGEFSGNTIYF
>TRBJ1-5|TRBV20-1|many|NA
TGCAGTGCCCGTCAGGGTACTAGCAATCAGCCCCAGCATTTT
CSARQGTSNQPQHF
>TRBJ1-2|TRBV27|many|NA
TGTGCCAGCAGTTTAGGAGGGTTCTATGGCTACACCTTC
CASSLGGFYGYTF
>TRBJ2-3|TRBV6-6|few|NA
TGTGCCAGCAGTTCCTCGCCCCGGGGAAGCACAGATACGCAGTATTTT
CASSSSPRGSTDTQYF
>TRBJ2-3|TRBV2|NA|NA
TGTGCCAGCAGTTCCCGACCGGCGGGGCTCACAGATACGCAGTATTTT
CASSSRPAGLTDTQYF
>TRBJ2-7|TRBV10-2|many|TRBD1
TGCGCCAGCAGGGGGACAGCCACTTACGAGCAGTACTTC
CASRGTATYEQYF
>TRBJ2-7|TRBV5-1|many|TRBD1
TGCGCCAGCAGCTCCGGGACAGGGGGTTTTCGGTACGAGCAGTACTTC
CASSSGTGGFRYEQYF
>TRBJ2-1|TRBV19|many|NA
TGTGCCAGTAGTATGATGCGGGGGCCGAGGAATGAGCAGTTCTTC
CASSMMRGPRNEQFF
>TRBJ2-7|TRBV28|many|NA
TGTGCCAGCAGTTTTTCGGCGGTAACCTACGAGCAGTACTTC
CASSFSAVTYEQYF
>TRBJ2-7|TRBV7-9|NA|NA
TGTGCCAGCAGCTTTCAAACCCGGGGTGAGGAGCAGTACTTC
CASSFQTRGEEQYF
>TRBJ2-1|TRBV11-2|many|TRBD2
TGTGCCAGCAGCCCCGTTCGGCTAGCGGTCTACAATGAGCAGTTCTTC
CASSPVRLAVYNEQFF
>TRBJ1-5|TRBV7-9|few|NA
TGTGCCAGCAGCTTAGGTTTGGGGGCCGGTCAGCCCCAGCATTTT
CASSLGLGAGQPQHF
>TRBJ1-3|TRBV7-9|NA|NA
TGTGCCGGCAGGGATAACACCATATATTTT
CAGRDNTIYF